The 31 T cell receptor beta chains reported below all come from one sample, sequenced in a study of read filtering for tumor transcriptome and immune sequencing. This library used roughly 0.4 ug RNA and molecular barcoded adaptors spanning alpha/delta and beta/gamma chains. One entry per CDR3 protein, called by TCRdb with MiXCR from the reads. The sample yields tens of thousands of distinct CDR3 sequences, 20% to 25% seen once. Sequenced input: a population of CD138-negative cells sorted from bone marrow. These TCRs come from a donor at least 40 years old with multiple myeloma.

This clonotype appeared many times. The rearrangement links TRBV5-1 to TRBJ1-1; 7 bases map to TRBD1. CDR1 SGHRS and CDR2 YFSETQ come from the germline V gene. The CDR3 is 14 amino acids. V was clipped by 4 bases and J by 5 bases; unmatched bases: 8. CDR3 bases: TGCGCCAGCAGCGAACAGGGGTGGGGGACTGAAGCTTTCTTT. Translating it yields CASSEQGWGTEAFF.

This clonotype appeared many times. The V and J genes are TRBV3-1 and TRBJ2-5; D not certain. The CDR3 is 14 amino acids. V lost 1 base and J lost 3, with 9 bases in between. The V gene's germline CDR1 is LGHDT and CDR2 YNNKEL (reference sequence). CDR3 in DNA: TGTGCCAGCAGCCAAGTATACCTAGAAGAGACCCAGTACTTC. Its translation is CASSQVYLEETQYF.

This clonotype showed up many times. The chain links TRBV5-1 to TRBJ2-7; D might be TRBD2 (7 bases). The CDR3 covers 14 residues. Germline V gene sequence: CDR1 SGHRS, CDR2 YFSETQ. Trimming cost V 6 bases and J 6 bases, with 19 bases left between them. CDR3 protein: CASKAIRGAGEQYF. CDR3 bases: TGCGCCAGCAAAGCGATCCGGGGGGCTGGCGAGCAGTACTTC.

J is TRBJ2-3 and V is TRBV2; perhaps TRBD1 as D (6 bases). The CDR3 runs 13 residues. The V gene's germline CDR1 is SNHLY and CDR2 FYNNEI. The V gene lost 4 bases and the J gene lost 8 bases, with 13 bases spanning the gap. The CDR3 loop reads CASSGGGKGTQYF. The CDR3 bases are TGTGCCAGCAGTGGAGGGGGAAAGGGTACGCAGTATTTT. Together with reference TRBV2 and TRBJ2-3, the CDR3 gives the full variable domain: EPEVTQTPSHQVTQMGQEVILRCVPISNHLYFYWYRQILGQKVEFLVSFYNNEISEKSEIFDDQFSVERPDGSNFTLKIRSTKLEDSAMYFCASSGGGKGTQYFGPGTRLTVL.

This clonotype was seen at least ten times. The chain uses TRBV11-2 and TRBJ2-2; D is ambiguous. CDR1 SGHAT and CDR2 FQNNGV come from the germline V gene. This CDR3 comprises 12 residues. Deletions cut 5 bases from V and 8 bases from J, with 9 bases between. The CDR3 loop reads CASSPPEGELFF. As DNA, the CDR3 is TGTGCCAGCAGCCCCCCTGAGGGGGAGCTGTTTTTT.

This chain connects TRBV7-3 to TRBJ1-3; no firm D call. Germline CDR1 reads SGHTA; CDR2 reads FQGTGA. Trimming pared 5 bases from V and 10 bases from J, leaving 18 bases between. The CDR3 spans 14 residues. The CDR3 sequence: CASSPQDVGGTIYF. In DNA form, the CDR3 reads TGTGCCAGCAGCCCCCAGGACGTCGGAGGAACCATATATTTT.

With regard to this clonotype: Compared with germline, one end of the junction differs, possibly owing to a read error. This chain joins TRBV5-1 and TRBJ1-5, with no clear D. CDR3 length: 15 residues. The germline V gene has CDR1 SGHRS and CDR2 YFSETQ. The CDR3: CAGSLVGGGNQPQHF. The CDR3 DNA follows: TGCGCCGGCAGCTTGGTAGGTGGCGGCAATCAGCCCCAGCATTTT.

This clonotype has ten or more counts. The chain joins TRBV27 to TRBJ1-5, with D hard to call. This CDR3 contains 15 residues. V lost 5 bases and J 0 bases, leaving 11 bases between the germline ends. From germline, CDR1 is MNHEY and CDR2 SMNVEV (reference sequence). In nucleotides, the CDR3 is TGTGCCAGCAGTCCCACTTTGGTTAGCAATCAGCCCCAGCATTTT. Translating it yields CASSPTLVSNQPQHF.

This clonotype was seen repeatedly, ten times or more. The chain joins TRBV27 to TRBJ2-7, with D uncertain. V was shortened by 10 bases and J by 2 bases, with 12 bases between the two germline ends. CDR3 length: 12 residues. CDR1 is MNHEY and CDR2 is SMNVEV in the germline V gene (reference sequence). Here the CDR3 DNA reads TGTGCCACCGGGCATGGACCCTACGAGCAGTACTTC. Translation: CATGHGPYEQYF.

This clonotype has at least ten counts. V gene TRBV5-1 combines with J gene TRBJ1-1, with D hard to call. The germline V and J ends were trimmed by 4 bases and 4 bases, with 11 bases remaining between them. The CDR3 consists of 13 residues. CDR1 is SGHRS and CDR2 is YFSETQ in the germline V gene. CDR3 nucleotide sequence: TGCGCCAGCAGCCGCGGTAGTGGCACTGAAGCTTTCTTT. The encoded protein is CASSRGSGTEAFF.

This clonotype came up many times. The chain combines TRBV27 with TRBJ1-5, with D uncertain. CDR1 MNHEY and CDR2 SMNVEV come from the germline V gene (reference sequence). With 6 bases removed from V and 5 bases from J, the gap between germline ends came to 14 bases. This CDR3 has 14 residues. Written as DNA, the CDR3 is TGTGCCAGCAGCGAAAAACCGTGGGATCAGCCCCAGCATTTT. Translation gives CASSEKPWDQPQHF.

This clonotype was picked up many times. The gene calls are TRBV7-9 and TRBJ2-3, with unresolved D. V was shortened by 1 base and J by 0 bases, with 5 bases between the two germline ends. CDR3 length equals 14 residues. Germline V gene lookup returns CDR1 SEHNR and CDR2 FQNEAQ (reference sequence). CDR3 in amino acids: CASSLVASTDTQYF. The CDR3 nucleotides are TGTGCCAGCAGCTTAGTGGCTAGCACAGATACGCAGTATTTT. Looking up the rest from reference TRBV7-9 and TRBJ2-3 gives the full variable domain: DTGVSQNPRHKITKRGQNVTFRCDPISEHNRLYWYRQTLGQGPEFLTYFQNEAQLEKSRLLSDRFSAERPKGSFSTLEIQRTEQGDSAMYLCASSLVASTDTQYFGPGTRLTVL.

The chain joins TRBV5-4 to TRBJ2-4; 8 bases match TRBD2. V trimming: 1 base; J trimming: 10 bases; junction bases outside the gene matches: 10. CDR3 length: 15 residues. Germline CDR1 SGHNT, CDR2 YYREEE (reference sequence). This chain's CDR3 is CASSLRAGGQGIQYF. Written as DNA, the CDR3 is TGTGCCAGCAGCTTGCGGGCGGGGGGCCAGGGGATTCAGTACTTC. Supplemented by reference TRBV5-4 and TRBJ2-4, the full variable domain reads ETGVTQSPTHLIKTRGQQVTLRCSSQSGHNTVSWYQQALGQGPQFIFQYYREEENGRGNFPPRFSGLQFPNYSSELNVNALELDDSALYLCASSLRAGGQGIQYFGAGTRLSVL.

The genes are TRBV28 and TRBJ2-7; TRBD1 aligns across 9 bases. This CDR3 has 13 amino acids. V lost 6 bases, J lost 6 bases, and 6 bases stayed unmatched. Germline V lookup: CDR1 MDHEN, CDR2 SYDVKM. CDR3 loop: CASRYGTGIEQYF. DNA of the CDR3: TGTGCCAGCAGATATGGGACAGGGATCGAGCAGTACTTC.

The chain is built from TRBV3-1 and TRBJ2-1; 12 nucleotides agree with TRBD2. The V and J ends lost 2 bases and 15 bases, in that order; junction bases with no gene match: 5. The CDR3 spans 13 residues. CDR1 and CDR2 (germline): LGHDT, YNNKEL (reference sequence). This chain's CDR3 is CASSQLGLAGRFF. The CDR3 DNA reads TGTGCCAGCAGCCAACTTGGACTAGCGGGACGGTTCTTC.

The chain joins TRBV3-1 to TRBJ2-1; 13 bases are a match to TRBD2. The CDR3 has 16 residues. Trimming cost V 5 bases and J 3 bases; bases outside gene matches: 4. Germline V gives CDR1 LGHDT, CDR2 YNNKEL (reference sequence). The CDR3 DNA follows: TGTGCCAGCAGCTCACGGACTAGCGGGAGCTACAATGAGCAGTTCTTC. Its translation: CASSSRTSGSYNEQFF.

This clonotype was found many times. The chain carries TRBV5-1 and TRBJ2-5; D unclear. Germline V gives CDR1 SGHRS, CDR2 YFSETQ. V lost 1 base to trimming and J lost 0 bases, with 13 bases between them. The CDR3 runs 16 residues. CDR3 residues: CASSLSDWRYQETQYF. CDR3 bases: TGCGCCAGCAGCTTGTCGGATTGGCGTTACCAAGAGACCCAGTACTTC. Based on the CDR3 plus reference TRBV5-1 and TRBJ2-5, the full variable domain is KAGVTQTPRYLIKTRGQQVTLSCSPISGHRSVSWYQQTPGQGLQFLFEYFSETQRNKGNFPGRFSGRQFSNSRSEMNVSTLELGDSALYLCASSLSDWRYQETQYFGPGTRLLVL.

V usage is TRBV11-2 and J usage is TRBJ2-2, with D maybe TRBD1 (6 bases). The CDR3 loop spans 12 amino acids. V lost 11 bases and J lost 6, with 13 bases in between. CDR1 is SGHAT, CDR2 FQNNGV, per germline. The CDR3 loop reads CAESRGPGELFF. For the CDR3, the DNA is TGTGCCGAGAGCAGGGGTCCCGGGGAGCTGTTTTTT.

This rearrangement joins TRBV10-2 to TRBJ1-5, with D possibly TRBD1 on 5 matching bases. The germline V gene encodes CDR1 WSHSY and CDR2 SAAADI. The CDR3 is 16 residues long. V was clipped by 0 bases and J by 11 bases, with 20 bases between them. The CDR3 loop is CASSESGGGLSGAQHF. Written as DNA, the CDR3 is TGCGCCAGCAGTGAGTCGGGGGGAGGGTTATCGGGGGCCCAGCATTTT.

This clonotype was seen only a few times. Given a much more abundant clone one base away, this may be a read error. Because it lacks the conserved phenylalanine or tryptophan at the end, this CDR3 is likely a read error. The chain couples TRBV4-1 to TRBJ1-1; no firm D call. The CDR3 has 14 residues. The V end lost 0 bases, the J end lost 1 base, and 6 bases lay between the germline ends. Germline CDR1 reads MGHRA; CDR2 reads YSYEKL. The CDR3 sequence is CASSQEGANTEAFL. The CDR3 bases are TGCGCCAGCAGCCAAGAAGGCGCGAACACTGAAGCTTTCCTT.

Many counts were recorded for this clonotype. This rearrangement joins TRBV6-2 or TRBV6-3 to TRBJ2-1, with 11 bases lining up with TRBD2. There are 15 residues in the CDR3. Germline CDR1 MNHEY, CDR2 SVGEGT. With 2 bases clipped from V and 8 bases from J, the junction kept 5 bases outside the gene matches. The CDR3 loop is CASSYVAGGHDEQFF. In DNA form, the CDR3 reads TGTGCCAGCAGTTACGTAGCGGGGGGGCACGATGAGCAGTTCTTC.

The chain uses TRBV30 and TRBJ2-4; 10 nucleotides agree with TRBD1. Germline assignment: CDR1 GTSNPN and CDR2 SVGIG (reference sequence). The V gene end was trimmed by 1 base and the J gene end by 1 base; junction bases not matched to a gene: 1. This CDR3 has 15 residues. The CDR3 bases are TGTGCCTGGAGTGGGGGACAGGGGGCCAAAAACATTCAGTACTTC. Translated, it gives CAWSGGQGAKNIQYF.

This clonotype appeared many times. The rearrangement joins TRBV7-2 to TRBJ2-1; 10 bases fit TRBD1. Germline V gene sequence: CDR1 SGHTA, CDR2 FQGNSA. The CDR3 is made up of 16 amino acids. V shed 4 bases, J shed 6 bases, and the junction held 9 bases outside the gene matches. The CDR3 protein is CASSYSAGQGSNEQFF. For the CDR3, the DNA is TGTGCCAGCAGCTACTCCGCGGGACAGGGGAGCAATGAGCAGTTCTTC.

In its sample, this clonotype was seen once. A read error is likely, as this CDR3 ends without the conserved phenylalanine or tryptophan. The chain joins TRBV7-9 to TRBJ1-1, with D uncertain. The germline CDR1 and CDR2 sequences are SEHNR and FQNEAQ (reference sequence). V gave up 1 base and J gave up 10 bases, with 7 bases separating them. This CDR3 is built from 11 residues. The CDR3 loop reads CASSLVGLAFS. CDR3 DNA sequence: TGTGCCAGCAGCTTAGTGGGATTAGCTTTCTCT.

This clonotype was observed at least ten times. The CDR3 bases are TGTGCCATCCGCGGGACAGGGGTGGTCGAGCAGTACTTC. The encoded protein is CAIRGTGVVEQYF. This chain joins TRBV27 and TRBJ2-7, with TRBD1 identical over 10 bases. The CDR3 has 13 residues. Germline CDR1 MNHEY, CDR2 SMNVEV (reference sequence). Unmatched junction bases numbered 9, after V lost 10 bases and J lost 6 bases.

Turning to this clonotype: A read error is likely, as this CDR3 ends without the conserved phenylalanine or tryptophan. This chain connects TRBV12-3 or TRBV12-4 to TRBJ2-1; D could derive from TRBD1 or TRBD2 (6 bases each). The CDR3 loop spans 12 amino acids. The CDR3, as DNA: TGTGCCAGCAACGGGGGCTACAGTGAGCAGTTCCTC. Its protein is CASNGGYSEQFL.

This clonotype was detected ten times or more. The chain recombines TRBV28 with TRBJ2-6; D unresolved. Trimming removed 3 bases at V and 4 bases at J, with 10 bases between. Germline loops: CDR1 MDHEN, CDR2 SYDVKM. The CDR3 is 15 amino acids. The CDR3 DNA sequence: TGTGCCAGCAGTTTTGTGAGTGCGGGGGCCAACGTCCTGACTTTC. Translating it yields CASSFVSAGANVLTF.

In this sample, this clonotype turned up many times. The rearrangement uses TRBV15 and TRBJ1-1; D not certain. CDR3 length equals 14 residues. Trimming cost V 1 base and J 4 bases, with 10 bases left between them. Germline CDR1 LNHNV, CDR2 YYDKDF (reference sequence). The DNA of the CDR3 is TGTGCCACCAGCAGAGTAGTTGGACGCACTGAAGCTTTCTTT. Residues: CATSRVVGRTEAFF.

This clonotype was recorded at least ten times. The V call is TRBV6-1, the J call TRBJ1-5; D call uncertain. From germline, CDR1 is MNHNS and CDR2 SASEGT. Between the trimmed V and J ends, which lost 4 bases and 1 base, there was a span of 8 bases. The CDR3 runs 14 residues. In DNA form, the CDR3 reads TGTGCCAGCAGTGGTGGACTAAGCAATCAGCCCCAGCATTTT. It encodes CASSGGLSNQPQHF.

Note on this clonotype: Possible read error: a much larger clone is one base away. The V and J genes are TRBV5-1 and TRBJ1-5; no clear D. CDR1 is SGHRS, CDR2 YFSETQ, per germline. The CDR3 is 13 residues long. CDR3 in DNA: TGCGCCAGCAGCAGCGGGGATAATCAGCCCCGGCATTTT. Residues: CASSSGDNQPRHF.

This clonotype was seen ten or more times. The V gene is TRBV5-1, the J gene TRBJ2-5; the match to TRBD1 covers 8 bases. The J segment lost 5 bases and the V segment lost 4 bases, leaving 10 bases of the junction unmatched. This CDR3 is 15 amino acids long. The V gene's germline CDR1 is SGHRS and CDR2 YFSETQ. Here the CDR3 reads CASSLGQGRRETQYF. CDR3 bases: TGCGCCAGCAGCCTCGGACAGGGTAGGAGGGAGACCCAGTACTTC. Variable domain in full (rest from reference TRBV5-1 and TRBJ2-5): KAGVTQTPRYLIKTRGQQVTLSCSPISGHRSVSWYQQTPGQGLQFLFEYFSETQRNKGNFPGRFSGRQFSNSRSEMNVSTLELGDSALYLCASSLGQGRRETQYFGPGTRLLVL.